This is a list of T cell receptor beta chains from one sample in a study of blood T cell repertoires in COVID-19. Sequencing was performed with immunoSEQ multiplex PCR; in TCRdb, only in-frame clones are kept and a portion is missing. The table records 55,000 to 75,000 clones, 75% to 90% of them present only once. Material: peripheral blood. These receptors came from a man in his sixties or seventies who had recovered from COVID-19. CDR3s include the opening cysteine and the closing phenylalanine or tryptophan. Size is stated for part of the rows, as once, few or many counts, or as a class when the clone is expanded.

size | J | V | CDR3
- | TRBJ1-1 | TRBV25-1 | CASTRNTEAFF
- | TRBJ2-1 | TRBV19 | CASTSRAVAGDEQFF
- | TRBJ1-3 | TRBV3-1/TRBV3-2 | CASRAGSSGNTIYF
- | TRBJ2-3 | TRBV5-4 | CASSLDGLVTDTQYF
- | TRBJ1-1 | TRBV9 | CASSHQMNTEAFF
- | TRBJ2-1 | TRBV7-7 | CASSLGPHNEQFF
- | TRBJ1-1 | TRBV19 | CASGRQGFLEAFF
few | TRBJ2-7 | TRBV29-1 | CSVGPRGEQYF
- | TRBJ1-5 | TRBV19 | CASSRTGDSNQPQHF
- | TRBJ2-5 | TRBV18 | CASSTFGRAQETQYF
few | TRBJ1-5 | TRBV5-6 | CASSLGGGSNQPQHF
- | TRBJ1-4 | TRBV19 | CASSIDGATNEKLFF
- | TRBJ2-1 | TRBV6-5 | CATHPAGGSNEQFF
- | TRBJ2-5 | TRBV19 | CATSVGAQETQYF
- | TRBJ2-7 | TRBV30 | CAWSTTGRLYEQYF
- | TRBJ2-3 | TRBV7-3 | CASSLEADTQYF
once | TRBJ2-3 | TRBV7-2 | CASSLTREQRDTQYF
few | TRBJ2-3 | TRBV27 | CASSSFPTDTQYF
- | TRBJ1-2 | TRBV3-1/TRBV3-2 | CASSQNAGTGAAWGTATNYGYTF
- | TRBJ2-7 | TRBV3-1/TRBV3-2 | CASSQGQGKDEQYF
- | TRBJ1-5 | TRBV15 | CATSRETGMRNQPQHF
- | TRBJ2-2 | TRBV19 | CASSIDQGGTGELFF
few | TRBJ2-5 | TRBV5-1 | CASSDGEFRETQYF
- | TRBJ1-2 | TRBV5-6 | CASSPRGGVGGYTF
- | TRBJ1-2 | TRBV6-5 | CASSTGVGGYTF
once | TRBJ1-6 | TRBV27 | CASMWRGGDSPLHF
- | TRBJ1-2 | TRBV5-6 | CASSLSGKGSLGGYTF
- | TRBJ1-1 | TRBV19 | CASSMRVENTEAFF
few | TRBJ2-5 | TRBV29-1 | CSEGTGGVETQYF
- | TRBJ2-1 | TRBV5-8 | CASSLATGWSEFF
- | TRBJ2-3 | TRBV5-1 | CASSYGLAGELDTQYF
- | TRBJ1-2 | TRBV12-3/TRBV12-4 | CASSKTGDDGYTF
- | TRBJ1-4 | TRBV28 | CASSSPDSANEKLFF
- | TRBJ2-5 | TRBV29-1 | CSVEALGTGEETQYF
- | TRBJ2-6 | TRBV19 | CASSTQGAGANVLTF
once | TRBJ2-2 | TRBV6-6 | CASSYAGRVNTGELFF
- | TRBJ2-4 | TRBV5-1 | CASSLAGFSVRQDPVAKNIQYF
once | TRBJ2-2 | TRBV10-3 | CAISDRGRDSGELFF
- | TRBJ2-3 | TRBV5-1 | CASSLAGSRDTQYF
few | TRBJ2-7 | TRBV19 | CASSKGGESGYEQYF
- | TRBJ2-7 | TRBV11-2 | CASSLAGGRYEQYF
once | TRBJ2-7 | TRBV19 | CASSDRVDYEQYF
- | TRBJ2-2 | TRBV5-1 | CASSFGTLGLGNTGELFF
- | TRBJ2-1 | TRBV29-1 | CSAKLAGEGNEQFF
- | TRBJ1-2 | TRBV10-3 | CAISDTVTDLNYGYTF
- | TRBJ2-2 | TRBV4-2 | CASSQGLDGTGELFF
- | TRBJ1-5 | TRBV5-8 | CASSPGQGGGNQPQHF
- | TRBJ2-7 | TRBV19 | CASRRQGDSYEQYF
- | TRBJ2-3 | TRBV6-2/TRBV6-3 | CASSITGTSTDTQYF
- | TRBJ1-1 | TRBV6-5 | CASRYSGNTEAFF
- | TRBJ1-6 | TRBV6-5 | CASTRDRTLGPLHF
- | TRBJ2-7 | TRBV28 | CASSSVTSGETYEQYF
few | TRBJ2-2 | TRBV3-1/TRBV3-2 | CASSPLALGGTGELFF
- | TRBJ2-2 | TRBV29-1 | CSAASGQGAYTGELFF
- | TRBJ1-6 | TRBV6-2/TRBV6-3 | CASSYRLLNSPLHF